This entry lists 8 T cell receptor beta chains sequenced from one sample in a study of PD-1 blockade in classical Hodgkin lymphoma. Time point reported: cycle 4 day 1 (C4D1), after six to seven weeks of nivolumab. Each of the patients experienced relapse following autologous stem cell transplantation, and their brentuximab vedotin exposure differed. The authors purified CD4+ T cells from thawed PBMCs by magnetic negative selection. Clones were read by immunoSEQ multiplex PCR, and TCRdb kept only the in-frame ones, dropping some. The repertoire consists of over 25,000 clones, with roughly nine tenths occurring once and the leading ten covering approximately 0.45%. Sequences were derived from CD4+ T cells from blood, sampled before the fourth cycle of nivolumab. These receptors were collected from a human donor with classical Hodgkin lymphoma.

This clone came up a few times. This rearrangement joins TRBV6-6 to TRBJ1-6; D unresolved. Germline lookup yields CDR1 MNHNY and CDR2 SVGAGI (reference sequence). The CDR3 consists of 14 residues. With 6 bases removed from V and 5 bases from J, the gap between germline ends came to 11 bases. The CDR3 protein is CASSQPIHNSPLHF. In DNA form, the CDR3 reads TGTGCCAGCAGCCAGCCCATACATAATTCACCCCTCCACTTT.

This clone was detected only a few times. CDR3 in amino acids: CASSLALGRALHF. The CDR3, as DNA: TGTGCCAGCAGCTTAGCGCTCGGGAGGGCCCTCCACTTT. This rearrangement joins TRBV7-9 to TRBJ1-6; D is unclear. Trimming shortened V by 0 bases and J by 14 bases, and 11 bases separated the two germline ends. The CDR3 sequence is 13 residues long. Germline assignment: CDR1 SEHNR and CDR2 FQNEAQ (reference sequence). Combining the CDR3 with reference TRBV7-9 and TRBJ1-6 gives the whole variable domain DTGVSQNPRHKITKRGQNVTFRCDPISEHNRLYWYRQTLGQGPEFLTYFQNEAQLEKSRLLSDRFSAERPKGSFSTLEIQRTEQGDSAMYLCASSLALGRALHFGNGTRLTVT.

V and J are TRBV18 and TRBJ1-5, with D possibly matching TRBD1 (5 bases). CDR3 size: 15 residues. V lost 6 bases and J lost 4, with 16 bases in between. Germline loops: CDR1 KGHSH, CDR2 LQKENI. CDR3 DNA: TGTGCCAGCTCGCCCCTAGAGGGGTCTAATCAGCCCCAGCATTTT. It encodes CASSPLEGSNQPQHF.

The gene calls are TRBV7-6 and TRBJ1-1; TRBD1 agrees at 10 bases. This CDR3 has 17 residues. V shed 2 bases, J shed 3 bases, and the junction held 9 bases outside the gene matches. Germline assignment: CDR1 SGHVS and CDR2 FNYEAQ. The CDR3 is CASSLRNPGQGYTEAFF. CDR3 in DNA: TGTGCCAGCAGCTTAAGGAACCCGGGACAGGGGTACACTGAAGCTTTCTTT.

The sample holds a few counts of this clone. The chain joins TRBV29-1 to TRBJ1-2; D not certain. V dropped 4 bases and J dropped 2 bases, with 8 bases sitting between them. CDR3 length: 12 amino acids. CDR1 is SQVTM, CDR2 ANQGSEA, per germline. CDR3 sequence: CSVVGGNYGYTF. In DNA form, the CDR3 reads TGCAGCGTTGTGGGTGGGAACTATGGCTACACCTTC.

This rearrangement joins TRBV2 to TRBJ1-2; TRBD1 matches 8 bases. Per germline, CDR1 SNHLY and CDR2 FYNNEI. This CDR3 is 17 amino acids long. With V trimmed by 6 bases and J by 6 bases, 18 bases remained unmatched. The CDR3 bases are TGTGCCAGCAGAGATCTTAACAGGGGCAGGGGGCGGGATGGCTACACCTTC. Its protein is CASRDLNRGRGRDGYTF.

This clone was recorded only once. This chain links TRBV20-1 with TRBJ2-7; no definite D call. CDR1 and CDR2 (germline): DFQATT, SNEGSKA (reference sequence). Trimming stripped 4 bases from V and 4 bases from J, with 5 bases between. The CDR3 consists of 10 residues. CDR3 nucleotides: TGCAGTGCTACCCCGTACGAGCAGTACTTC. Translation: CSATPYEQYF.

This chain uses TRBV5-8 with TRBJ2-7; the D gene is possibly TRBD1 (5 bases). V shed 0 bases and J shed 0 bases, with 7 bases lying between them. CDR3 length equals 14 residues. CDR1 and CDR2 (germline): SGHTS, YDEGEE. CDR3: CASSLVQGSYEQYF. The CDR3 coding sequence is TGTGCCAGCAGCTTGGTGCAGGGCTCCTACGAGCAGTACTTC.